This T cell receptor beta chain was found in a study of cytomegalovirus exposure and HLA in healthy donors. Study-wide findings and caveats: An analysis that was carried out later associated 16,951 TCR beta sequences with HLA alleles at 0.05 false discovery rate. The study dropped some indistinguishable V segments, TRBV6-2 and TRBV6-3 among them.

The PCR had 60 Vbeta and 13 Jbeta primers. Here immunoSEQ multiplex PCR was the method, and the copy in TCRdb shows in-frame clones only, minus some. The repertoire holds 150,000 to 200,000 clones, with roughly 74% as singletons. About this clone itself: Its target is not known.

This CDR3 is 17 amino acids long. V was clipped by 4 bases and J by 2 bases, with 20 bases between them. The germline gives CDR1 SGHNT, CDR2 YYREEE (reference sequence). The origin of this receptor is a woman aged 30 to 39 in good health and CMV-seropositive. This chain joins TRBV5-4 and TRBJ2-3, with a tentative D call TRBD1 (7 bases). Sequences were obtained from PBMCs. CDR3 nucleotide sequence: TGTGCCAGCAGCACTCGACAGGGACTGGGTTCCACAGATACGCAGTATTTT. Its translation is CASSTRQGLGSTDTQYF.